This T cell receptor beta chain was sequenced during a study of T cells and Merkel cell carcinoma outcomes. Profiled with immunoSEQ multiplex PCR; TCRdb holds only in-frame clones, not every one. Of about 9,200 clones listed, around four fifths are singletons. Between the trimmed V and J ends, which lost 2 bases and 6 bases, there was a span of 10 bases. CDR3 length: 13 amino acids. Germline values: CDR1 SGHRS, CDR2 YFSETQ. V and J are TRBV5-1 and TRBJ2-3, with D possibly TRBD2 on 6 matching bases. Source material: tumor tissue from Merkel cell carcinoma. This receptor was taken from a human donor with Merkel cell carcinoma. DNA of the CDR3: TGCGCCAGCAGCTTCCCTAGCGAGGATACGCAGTATTTT. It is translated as CASSFPSEDTQYF. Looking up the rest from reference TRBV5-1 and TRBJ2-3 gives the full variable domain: KAGVTQTPRYLIKTRGQQVTLSCSPISGHRSVSWYQQTPGQGLQFLFEYFSETQRNKGNFPGRFSGRQFSNSRSEMNVSTLELGDSALYLCASSFPSEDTQYFGPGTRLTVL.